The 20 T cell receptor beta chains given below trace back to one sample, sequenced in a study of Graves' ophthalmopathy and Graves' hyperthyroidism. TCR beta CDR3 regions were amplified from RNA transcripts. Second-round multiplex PCR came after a first-round RT-PCR that employed HTBI primers. Via MiXCR, TCRdb re-called the multiplex PCR reads, giving one row per CDR3 protein. Of 350,000 or so distinct CDR3 sequences in the sample, under 20% were seen once. Source material: peripheral blood. All receptors derive from an adult man with Graves' ophthalmopathy.

This clonotype was detected many times. The CDR3 region is CASRDGTGNQPQHF. The CDR3 nucleotides are TGTGCCAGCAGGGACGGGACAGGCAATCAGCCCCAGCATTTT. The chain joins TRBV6-2 or TRBV6-3 to TRBJ1-5, with TRBD1 matching over 7 bases. The CDR3 has 14 amino acids. CDR1 MNHEY and CDR2 SVGEGT come from the germline V gene. J lost 2 bases, V lost 6 bases, and 4 bases had no gene match.

This clonotype was seen repeatedly, ten times or more. The chain is built from TRBV6-1 and TRBJ1-5; D gene ambiguous. Germline V lookup: CDR1 MNHNS, CDR2 SASEGT. Trimming removed 1 base at V and 7 bases at J, with 8 bases between. The CDR3 totals 13 residues. As DNA, the CDR3 is TGTGCCAGCAGTGAAGTGAAAGGGCAGCCCCAGCATTTT. This gives the protein CASSEVKGQPQHF.

This clonotype has ten or more counts. The rearrangement joins TRBV5-1 to TRBJ1-1, with a weak D call TRBD1 (5 bases). This CDR3 comprises 14 residues. Trimming stripped 4 bases from V and 5 bases from J, with 15 bases between. In germline, CDR1 is SGHRS, CDR2 YFSETQ. CDR3 DNA sequence: TGCGCCAGCAGCCCTCTTCGGGGGGGAACTGAAGCTTTCTTT. It is translated as CASSPLRGGTEAFF.

This clonotype was seen at least ten times. The rearrangement uses TRBV30 and TRBJ2-2, with D possibly matching TRBD1 (6 bases). Trimming stripped 8 bases from V and 5 bases from J, with 12 bases between. The germline gives CDR1 GTSNPN, CDR2 SVGIG (reference sequence). This CDR3 region has 12 residues. CDR3 loop: CARTVGTGELFF. The CDR3 DNA reads as TGTGCCAGGACAGTTGGGACCGGGGAGCTGTTTTTT.

This clonotype was observed at least ten times. The chain employs TRBV7-9 and TRBJ1-1; D not resolved. The CDR3 is made up of 13 amino acids. The V end was cut by 8 bases, the J end by 5 bases, with 15 bases between. Germline lookup yields CDR1 SEHNR and CDR2 FQNEAQ (reference sequence). DNA for the CDR3: TGTGCCAGCCAGGAGGGTAGGAGGACTGAAGCTTTCTTT. Its translation is CASQEGRRTEAFF. Supplemented by reference TRBV7-9 and TRBJ1-1, the full variable domain reads DTGVSQNPRHKITKRGQNVTFRCDPISEHNRLYWYRQTLGQGPEFLTYFQNEAQLEKSRLLSDRFSAERPKGSFSTLEIQRTEQGDSAMYLCASQEGRRTEAFFGQGTRLTVV.

This clonotype came up many times. The chain joins TRBV4-3 to TRBJ1-2; D gene ambiguous. Germline V gene data show CDR1 as LGHNA and CDR2 as YSLEER. Trimming stripped 0 bases from V and 8 bases from J, with 13 bases between. The CDR3 runs 14 residues. The CDR3 loop reads CASSQDSSGRGYTF. The CDR3 nucleotides are TGCGCCAGCAGCCAAGATTCGTCCGGACGGGGCTACACCTTC.

This clonotype was detected many times. The chain couples TRBV28 to TRBJ1-5; D possibly corresponds to TRBD1 (5 bases). Germline loops: CDR1 MDHEN, CDR2 SYDVKM. Trimming stripped 7 bases from V and 1 base from J, with 8 bases between. This CDR3 is 13 amino acids long. The CDR3: CASMRDSNQPQHF. CDR3 DNA: TGTGCCAGCATGAGGGACAGCAATCAGCCCCAGCATTTT. Full variable domain (missing parts from reference TRBV28 and TRBJ1-5): DVKVTQSSRYLVKRTGEKVFLECVQDMDHENMFWYRQDPGLGLRLIYFSYDVKMKEKGDIPEGYSVSREKKERFSLILESASTNQTSMYLCASMRDSNQPQHFGDGTRLSIL.

This clonotype was seen more than once but under ten times. The chain is built from TRBV6-1 and TRBJ1-1; 12 nucleotides align to TRBD1. Per germline, CDR1 MNHNS and CDR2 SASEGT. The CDR3 consists of 16 residues. J was trimmed by 3 bases and V by 8 bases; bases with no gene match: 10. The CDR3 region has the DNA TGTGCCAGCCTCTCGGGACAGGGGGCGTCGGACACTGAAGCTTTCTTT. This codes for CASLSGQGASDTEAFF.

This clonotype was seen at least ten times. CDR3 bases: TGTGCCAGCAGTCTCGAAAACAGGGATTTTGGAGGCTACACCTTC. Translated: CASSLENRDFGGYTF. The rearrangement joins TRBV28 to TRBJ1-2; D might be TRBD1 (6 bases). The CDR3 length is 15 residues. Trimming stripped 5 bases from V and 8 bases from J, with 21 bases between. Germline V gives CDR1 MDHEN, CDR2 SYDVKM.

Ten or more counts support this clonotype. The chain carries TRBV7-2 and TRBJ2-7, with D possibly being TRBD1 or TRBD2 (5 bases each). Trimming took 0 bases from V and 3 from J, leaving 12 bases between them. The CDR3 consists of 15 residues. CDR1 and CDR2 from the germline V gene are SGHTA and FQGNSA. The CDR3 sequence: CASSLAGSGSYEQYF. The CDR3 DNA follows: TGTGCCAGCAGCTTAGCTGGGTCAGGGAGCTACGAGCAGTACTTC.

This clonotype has at least ten counts. V and J are TRBV30 and TRBJ2-7; D ambiguous. The CDR3 spans 12 residues. Germline V lookup: CDR1 GTSNPN, CDR2 SVGIG (reference sequence). Trimming removed 0 bases from V and 3 bases from J, with 6 bases in between. In DNA, the CDR3 is TGTGCCTGGAGTGTCGATGACTACGAGCAGTACTTC. Its protein is CAWSVDDYEQYF.

This clonotype was observed many times. DNA for the CDR3: TGTGCCAGCAGTTCGGACAGGCTGAACACTGAAGCTTTCTTT. It translates to CASSSDRLNTEAFF. The genes are TRBV12-3 or TRBV12-4 and TRBJ1-1; 7 bases are a match to TRBD1. V shed 4 bases, J shed 0 bases, and the junction held 2 bases outside the gene matches. This CDR3 is built from 14 residues.

The J gene is TRBJ1-6, the V gene TRBV28; D perhaps matches TRBD1 (5 bases). Germline CDR1 MDHEN, CDR2 SYDVKM. The V gene lost 6 bases and the J gene lost 5 bases, with 17 bases spanning the gap. The CDR3 has 16 amino acids. The CDR3 loop reads CASSSIRDGDNSPLHF. The CDR3 coding sequence is TGTGCCAGCAGCTCAATCCGGGACGGAGATAATTCACCCCTCCACTTT.

At least ten counts were recorded for this clonotype. The rearrangement uses TRBV27 and TRBJ2-5; maybe TRBD2 (6 bases). Deletions cut 5 bases from V and 0 bases from J, with 19 bases between. CDR1 is MNHEY and CDR2 is SMNVEV in the germline V gene (reference sequence). The CDR3 length is 17 residues. This CDR3 reads CASSQTLLSGYQETQYF. The CDR3 nucleotides read TGTGCCAGCAGTCAAACCCTCCTTAGCGGCTACCAAGAGACCCAGTACTTC.

This clonotype was counted at least ten times. The chain has TRBV20-1 and TRBJ1-5; D may be TRBD1 (5 bases). Trimming took off 1 base at V and 7 bases at J, with 17 bases between the two ends. The CDR3 extends over 15 amino acids. Germline V lookup: CDR1 DFQATT, CDR2 SNEGSKA (reference sequence). CDR3 protein: CSARGNGAPGQPQHF. The CDR3 region has the DNA TGCAGTGCTAGAGGAAATGGAGCCCCAGGGCAGCCCCAGCATTTT.

Ten or more counts support this clonotype. V and J are TRBV6-1 and TRBJ1-1, with 7 bases matching TRBD1. V shed 2 bases, J shed 6 bases, and the junction held 6 bases outside the gene matches. Looked up from germline, CDR1 is MNHNS and CDR2 is SASEGT. The CDR3 loop spans 14 amino acids. DNA of the CDR3: TGTGCCAGCAGTGAACTCAGGGGGGGGTCTGAAGCTTTCTTT. This gives the protein CASSELRGGSEAFF.

This clonotype was picked up many times. This chain connects TRBV6-5 to TRBJ1-1; D is unresolved. From germline, CDR1 is MNHEY and CDR2 SVGAGI. CDR3 length: 15 residues. V lost 0 bases and J 4 bases, leaving 12 bases between the germline ends. CDR3 region: CASSYSGGSATEAFF. In nucleotides, the CDR3 is TGTGCCAGCAGTTACTCGGGTGGGAGTGCCACTGAAGCTTTCTTT.

This sequence joins TRBV10-1 and TRBJ2-5; a weak D match, TRBD1 (6 bases). Trimming pared 2 bases from V and 5 bases from J, leaving 15 bases between. The CDR3 sequence is 15 residues long. The germline gives CDR1 WNHNN, CDR2 SYGVQD (reference sequence). The CDR3 region is CASSENRDLLETQYF. The DNA of the CDR3 is TGCGCCAGCAGTGAGAACAGGGATTTGTTGGAGACCCAGTACTTC.

This clonotype has a count of ten or more. The rearrangement links TRBV9 to TRBJ2-7; the D gene is possibly TRBD2 (5 bases). Trimming left V 2 bases short and J 4 bases short, with 13 bases between. The V gene's germline CDR1 is SGDLS and CDR2 YYNGEE. CDR3 length equals 14 residues. This chain's CDR3 is CASSVSGVPYEQYF. In nucleotides, the CDR3 is TGTGCCAGCAGCGTTTCCGGGGTACCTTACGAGCAGTACTTC.

The table lists this clonotype with a few counts. The J gene is TRBJ2-7, the V gene TRBV4-3; 7 positions match TRBD1. The CDR3 is 14 amino acids. Germline V gene sequence: CDR1 LGHNA, CDR2 YSLEER. Trimming removed 4 bases from V and 4 bases from J; junction bases left unmatched: 7. CDR3 region: CASSRNRDSYEQYF. The CDR3 DNA reads as TGCGCCAGCAGCCGAAACCGGGACAGTTACGAGCAGTACTTC.